The 30 T cell receptor beta chains presented below share a single source sample, sequenced in a study of lymphopenia after photon versus proton radiotherapy (dated by TCRdb to about 2019). To prepare the library, the immunoSEQ multiplex PCR assay was applied. This immuneACCESS table, as held by TCRdb, lists in-frame sequences with V and J called but not all clones. Of the missing ones, under half trace to an unresolved V gene in checked studies; the others have no known cause. In this sample the table shows 25,000 to 35,000 clones, 87% of which occur a single time. The biggest ten clones account for around 50% of the sample. The source was peripheral blood, collected from a patient treated with proton-based radiotherapy. The receptors shown here come from a woman aged 55-69 years with cholangiocarcinoma. Some clones in this sample may be carry-over from other donors' samples.

V is TRBV5-5 and J is TRBJ2-1, with TRBD1 matching over 9 bases. The CDR3 length is 14 residues. Per the germline V gene, CDR1 is SGHKS and CDR2 is YYEKEE (reference sequence). V lost 4 bases to trimming and J lost 8 bases; unmatched junction nucleotides: 7. The CDR3, as DNA: TGTGCCAGCAGCAAGGACAGGGGCTGGGATGAGCAGTTCTTC. It codes for CASSKDRGWDEQFF. The entire variable domain, with the rest obtained from reference TRBV5-5 and TRBJ2-1, is as follows: DAGVTQSPTHLIKTRGQQVTLRCSPISGHKSVSWYQQVLGQGPQFIFQYYEKEERGRGNFPDRFSARQFPNYSSELNVNALLLGDSALYLCASSKDRGWDEQFFGPGTRLTVL.

The CDR3 coding sequence is TGCGCCAGCAGCCAAGAGAGGGAGTCCGCCATCTATGGCTACACCTTC. Translation: CASSQERESAIYGYTF. The chain is built from TRBV4-3 and TRBJ1-2; no firm D call. V shed 0 bases and J shed 4 bases, with 15 bases lying between them. This CDR3 has 16 residues. CDR1 is LGHNA, CDR2 YSLEER, per germline.

Comments on this clone: Other DNA variants within this sample encode the same CDR3. This chain uses TRBV7-2 with TRBJ2-7, with no clear D. Trimming stripped 2 bases from V and 3 bases from J, with 5 bases between. The CDR3 sequence is 12 residues long. Germline V CDR1 and CDR2: SGHTA, FQGNSA. For the CDR3, the DNA is TGTGCCAGCAGCTTACTGGGCTACGAGCAGTACTTC. This encodes CASSLLGYEQYF.

The V and J genes are TRBV9 and TRBJ2-6, with D perhaps TRBD2 (6 bases). This CDR3 contains 17 residues. V gave up 2 bases and J gave up 0 bases, with 12 bases separating them. Germline assignment: CDR1 SGDLS and CDR2 YYNGEE. CDR3 nucleotides: TGTGCCAGCAGCGTTGGGATTAGCGGCTCTGGGGCCAACGTCCTGACTTTC. Encoded protein: CASSVGISGSGANVLTF. Based on the CDR3 plus reference TRBV9 and TRBJ2-6, the full variable domain is DSGVTQTPKHLITATGQRVTLRCSPRSGDLSVYWYQQSLDQGLQFLIQYYNGEERAKGNILERFSAQQFPDLHSELNLSSLELGDSALYFCASSVGISGSGANVLTFGAGSRLTVL.

This sequence joins TRBV7-2 and TRBJ2-7; perhaps TRBD2 as D (6 bases). V was cut by 5 bases and J by 3 bases, with 11 bases left in between. Per the germline V gene, CDR1 is SGHTA and CDR2 is FQGNSA. This CDR3 has 13 residues. DNA of the CDR3: TGTGCCAGCAGCCCGGGACTGAGCTACGAGCAGTACTTC. As protein: CASSPGLSYEQYF.

The chain has TRBV7-2 and TRBJ2-1; D may be TRBD1 (6 bases). Germline CDR1 reads SGHTA; CDR2 reads FQGNSA. Between the trimmed V and J ends, which lost 2 bases and 15 bases, there was a span of 17 bases. The CDR3 spans 13 residues. The CDR3 DNA reads TGTGCCAGCAGCTTAAACAGGGATGGGCAGTTGTTCTTC. It translates to CASSLNRDGQLFF.

This rearrangement joins TRBV5-4 to TRBJ2-5, with no clear D. TRBJ2-7 explains the end of the DNA better; the J call may be wrong. CDR3 size: 16 residues. Looked up from germline, CDR1 is SGHNT and CDR2 is YYREEE (reference sequence). The CDR3 sequence: CASSITGLTVGYEQYF. CDR3 sequence (DNA): TGTGCCAGCAGCATCACGGGCTTAACGGTCGGATACGAGCAGTACTTC.

J is TRBJ1-5 and V is TRBV18; weak D call: TRBD1 (6 bases). V lost 0 bases and J lost 0, with 9 bases in between. The CDR3 contains 16 residues. Germline CDR1 and CDR2: KGHSH and LQKENI. DNA of the CDR3: TGTGCCAGCTCACCACCTGGGACAAATAGCAATCAGCCCCAGCATTTT. This codes for CASSPPGTNSNQPQHF.

The V call is TRBV7-2, the J call TRBJ1-2; 9 bases align to TRBD1. Germline V gene sequence: CDR1 SGHTA, CDR2 FQGNSA. CDR3 size: 13 residues. With V trimmed by 4 bases and J by 7 bases, 4 bases remained unmatched. CDR3 nucleotide sequence: TGTGCCAGCAGCTCGGGACAGGGCCTTGGCTACACCTTC. This encodes CASSSGQGLGYTF.

The gene calls are TRBV5-1 and TRBJ2-5, with 11 bases aligning to TRBD2. The CDR3 consists of 16 residues. V shed 1 base and J 2 bases; nucleotides not matched to a gene: 4. Germline CDR1 is SGHRS and CDR2 is YFSETQ. The CDR3 sequence: CASSLPTSGGQETQYF. DNA of the CDR3: TGCGCCAGCAGCTTGCCTACTAGCGGGGGACAAGAGACCCAGTACTTC.

The V call is TRBV2, the J call TRBJ1-1; TRBD1 is a possible D gene (5 bases). V was trimmed by 4 bases and J by 0 bases, leaving 6 bases between them. Germline V gene data show CDR1 as SNHLY and CDR2 as FYNNEI. The CDR3 runs 13 residues. The CDR3 loop reads CASSAQVNTEAFF. The DNA of the CDR3 is TGTGCCAGCAGTGCACAGGTGAACACTGAAGCTTTCTTT.

J is TRBJ2-5 and V is TRBV9; possible D gene TRBD2, 7 bases. The V gene lost 3 bases and the J gene lost 4 bases, with 16 bases spanning the gap. Germline CDR1 and CDR2: SGDLS and YYNGEE. The CDR3 covers 15 residues. The CDR3 here is CASSEGGGAPETQYF. The CDR3, as DNA: TGTGCCAGCAGCGAAGGAGGGGGGGCTCCAGAGACCCAGTACTTC.

The chain employs TRBV19 and TRBJ2-5; D is possibly TRBD2 (6 bases). Per germline, CDR1 LNHDA and CDR2 SQIVND (reference sequence). The CDR3 covers 14 residues. Trimming stripped 3 bases from V and 1 base from J, with 9 bases between. The chain's CDR3 is CASSIAGGQETQYF. The CDR3 DNA follows: TGTGCCAGTAGTATCGCCGGGGGCCAAGAGACCCAGTACTTC.

This clone occurred a few times. This chain connects TRBV7-9 to TRBJ2-7; perhaps D is TRBD1 or TRBD2 (5 bases each). The CDR3 runs 15 residues. Germline CDR1 reads SEHNR; CDR2 reads FQNEAQ (reference sequence). The V gene lost 5 bases and the J gene lost 2 bases, with 16 bases spanning the gap. The CDR3: CASSQRTWDPYEQYF. CDR3 DNA: TGTGCCAGCAGCCAGAGGACATGGGACCCCTACGAGCAGTACTTC.

This chain connects TRBV7-2 to TRBJ1-4; no clear D gene. Trimming took off 1 base at V and 6 bases at J, with 6 bases between the two ends. Germline-derived CDR1 and CDR2 are SGHTA and FQGNSA. CDR3 length: 13 amino acids. DNA of the CDR3: TGTGCCAGCAGCTTAGTGGCGGATGAAAAACTGTTTTTT. Translating it yields CASSLVADEKLFF.

This rearrangement joins TRBV4-1 to TRBJ2-7, with 12 bases identical to TRBD2. The CDR3 is made up of 15 amino acids. Trimming took 1 base from V and 6 from J; bases not matched to a gene: 4. CDR1 and CDR2 (germline): MGHRA, YSYEKL. CDR3 loop: CASSQGPLAGGEQYF. DNA for the CDR3: TGCGCCAGCAGCCAAGGTCCACTAGCGGGGGGCGAGCAGTACTTC.

The genes are TRBV2 and TRBJ2-1; 12 bases are shared with TRBD2. There are 14 residues in the CDR3. Trimming at V came to 4 bases and at J to 9 bases, leaving 4 bases not matched to a gene. Germline CDR1 is SNHLY and CDR2 is FYNNEI. CDR3 amino acids: CASSGSSGRGEQFF. The CDR3 bases are TGTGCCAGCAGTGGTTCTAGCGGGAGGGGTGAGCAGTTCTTC.

The chain recombines TRBV5-1 with TRBJ2-6; no reliable D call. Trimming shortened V by 2 bases and J by 2 bases, and 11 bases separated the two germline ends. The CDR3 length is 16 residues. Germline V gene sequence: CDR1 SGHRS, CDR2 YFSETQ. CDR3 DNA sequence: TGCGCCAGCAGCTTATTTTGGGAAGCTGGGGCCAACGTCCTGACTTTC. Translated: CASSLFWEAGANVLTF.

The V and J genes are TRBV7-3 and TRBJ2-7, with D perhaps TRBD1 (6 bases). Germline V gene lookup returns CDR1 SGHTA and CDR2 FQGTGA. Trimming shortened V by 5 bases and J by 6 bases, and 17 bases separated the two germline ends. The CDR3 runs to 14 residues. The CDR3 is CASSPRGTRGEQYF. In DNA, the CDR3 is TGTGCCAGCAGCCCTAGGGGGACCAGGGGCGAGCAGTACTTC.

The chain is built from TRBV10-1 and TRBJ1-1; D unresolved. The CDR3 runs to 12 residues. Trimming stripped 8 bases from V and 1 base from J, with 8 bases between. CDR1 is WNHNN and CDR2 is SYGVQD in the germline V gene (reference sequence). CDR3 sequence reads: CASQIENTEAFF. CDR3 bases: TGCGCCAGCCAAATAGAGAACACTGAAGCTTTCTTT.

J is TRBJ1-3 and V is TRBV28; no clear D gene. The CDR3 is 15 amino acids. Trimming pared 4 bases from V and 0 bases from J, leaving 10 bases between. From germline, CDR1 is MDHEN and CDR2 SYDVKM. CDR3 coding DNA: TGTGCCAGCAGTTGGGCGAGGAGCTCTGGAAACACCATATATTTT. This sequence encodes CASSWARSSGNTIYF.

V and J are TRBV13 and TRBJ2-3; tentatively, D is TRBD1 or TRBD2 (7 bases each). The CDR3 is 17 amino acids. Per germline, CDR1 PRHDT and CDR2 FYEKMQ (reference sequence). V was trimmed by 4 bases and J by 2 bases, leaving 19 bases between them. DNA of the CDR3: TGTGCCAGCAGCTCCCGGGAGGAGGGGGCCCTCACAGATACGCAGTATTTT. It yields the protein CASSSREEGALTDTQYF. The variable domain in full, with the rest retrieved from reference TRBV13 and TRBJ2-3, is AAGVIQSPRHLIKEKRETATLKCYPIPRHDTVYWYQQGPGQDPQFLISFYEKMQSDKGSIPDRFSAQQFSDYHSELNMSSLELGDSALYFCASSSREEGALTDTQYFGPGTRLTVL.

The CDR3, as DNA: TGTGCCAGCTCACCAATGGAAACAGATACGCAGTATTTT. The encoded protein is CASSPMETDTQYF. The chain combines TRBV18 with TRBJ2-3; D ambiguous. The CDR3 contains 13 residues. Trimming took off 2 bases at V and 3 bases at J, with 6 bases between the two ends. Germline CDR1 is KGHSH and CDR2 is LQKENI. The complete variable domain, with remaining parts taken from reference TRBV18 and TRBJ2-3, reads NAGVMQNPRHLVRRRGQEARLRCSPMKGHSHVYWYRQLPEEGLKFMVYLQKENIIDESGMPKERFSAEFPKEGPSILRIQQVVRGDSAAYFCASSPMETDTQYFGPGTRLTVL.

This chain links TRBV5-1 with TRBJ1-6; D may be TRBD1 (6 bases). Trimming removed 0 bases at V and 7 bases at J, with 8 bases between. CDR1 SGHRS and CDR2 YFSETQ come from the germline V gene. The CDR3 runs to 14 residues. This chain's CDR3 is CASSLGGGNSPLHF. DNA for the CDR3: TGCGCCAGCAGCTTGGGGGGGGGCAATTCACCCCTCCACTTT.

The rearrangement links TRBV5-1 to TRBJ2-5, with TRBD1 as a possible D gene (5 bases). Trimming stripped 0 bases from V and 1 base from J, with 7 bases between. The CDR3 loop spans 14 amino acids. Germline V gene sequence: CDR1 SGHRS, CDR2 YFSETQ. The DNA of the CDR3 is TGCGCCAGCAGCTTGGGACAGTCCCAAGAGACCCAGTACTTC. Translating it yields CASSLGQSQETQYF.

The rearrangement uses TRBV7-3 and TRBJ2-1, with 8 bases aligning to TRBD2. CDR1 SGHTA and CDR2 FQGTGA come from the germline V gene. This CDR3 comprises 13 residues. V trimming: 5 bases; J trimming: 6 bases; junction bases outside the gene matches: 3. In DNA form, the CDR3 reads TGTGCCAGCAGCACTCGGGGGGGCAATGAGCAGTTCTTC. Protein: CASSTRGGNEQFF.

The chain has TRBV7-2 and TRBJ2-1, with TRBD2 identical over 15 bases. CDR3 length equals 16 residues. V shed 5 bases and J 7 bases; nucleotides not matched to a gene: 6. Germline-derived CDR1 and CDR2 are SGHTA and FQGNSA. The CDR3 protein is CASSMGLAGGLNEQFF. CDR3 nucleotides: TGTGCCAGCAGCATGGGACTAGCGGGAGGTTTGAATGAGCAGTTCTTC. Together with reference TRBV7-2 and TRBJ2-1, the CDR3 gives the full variable domain: GAGVSQSPSNKVTEKGKDVELRCDPISGHTALYWYRQSLGQGLEFLIYFQGNSAPDKSGLPSDRFSAERTGGSVSTLTIQRTQQEDSAVYLCASSMGLAGGLNEQFFGPGTRLTVL.

This clone has a single count. This CDR3 reads CASSQVLRDEQFF. CDR3 sequence (DNA): TGCGCCAGCAGCCAAGTTCTGAGGGATGAGCAGTTCTTC. The chain uses TRBV4-3 and TRBJ2-1; perhaps TRBD2 as D (5 bases). Germline V gives CDR1 LGHNA, CDR2 YSLEER. The CDR3 covers 13 residues. V lost 1 base, J lost 8 bases, and 9 bases lay in between.

The chain couples TRBV25-1 to TRBJ2-1; D might be TRBD2 (7 bases). Between the trimmed V and J ends, which lost 7 bases and 8 bases, there was a span of 15 bases. The germline V gene encodes CDR1 MGHDK and CDR2 SYGVNS. The CDR3 is made up of 13 amino acids. The CDR3 is CASNRGALDEQFF. The CDR3 region has the DNA TGTGCCAGCAATCGGGGGGCCTTGGATGAGCAGTTCTTC.

The V gene is TRBV6-6, the J gene TRBJ1-4; 7 bases map to TRBD1. Germline V gene data show CDR1 as MNHNY and CDR2 as SVGAGI (reference sequence). The CDR3 covers 14 residues. The V and J ends lost 7 bases and 7 bases, in that order; junction bases with no gene match: 9. The CDR3 spells CASTSQGFVEKLFF. As DNA, the CDR3 is TGTGCCAGCACCTCACAGGGGTTTGTTGAAAAACTGTTTTTT.